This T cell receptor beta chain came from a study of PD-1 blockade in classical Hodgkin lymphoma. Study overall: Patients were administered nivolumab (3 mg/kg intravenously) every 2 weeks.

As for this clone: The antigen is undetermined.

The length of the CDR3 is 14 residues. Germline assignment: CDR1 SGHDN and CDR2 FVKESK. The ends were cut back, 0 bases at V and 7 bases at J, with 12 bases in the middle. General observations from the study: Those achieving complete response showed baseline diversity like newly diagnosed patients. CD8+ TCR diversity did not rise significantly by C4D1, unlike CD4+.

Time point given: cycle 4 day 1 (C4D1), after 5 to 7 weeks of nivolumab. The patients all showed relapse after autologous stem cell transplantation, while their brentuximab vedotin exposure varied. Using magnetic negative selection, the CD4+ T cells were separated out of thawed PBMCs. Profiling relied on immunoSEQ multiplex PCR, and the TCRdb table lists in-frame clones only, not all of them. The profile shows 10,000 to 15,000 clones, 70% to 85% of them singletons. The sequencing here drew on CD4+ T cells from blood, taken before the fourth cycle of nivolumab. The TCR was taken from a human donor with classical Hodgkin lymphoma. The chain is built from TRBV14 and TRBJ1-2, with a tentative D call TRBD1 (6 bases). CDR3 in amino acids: CASSQERGRGGYTF. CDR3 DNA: TGTGCCAGCAGCCAAGAACGGGGGCGAGGTGGCTACACCTTC.